This entry concerns a single T cell receptor (beta chain). Its antigen is currently not known. No much larger clone exists at a distance of one base, and base qualities are not known. The CDR3 regions of human TCRbeta chains were analyzed by immunosequencing. The original methods were these. Repertoire TCRs were checked for matches against a reference library of SARS-CoV-2-specific TCRs that had been generated using the MIRA antigen-specificity platform. Breadth meant the fraction of unique TCRs that were SARS-CoV-2-associated, whereas depth meant the fraction of total T cells that were SARS-CoV-2-associated. Using the MIRA data, every spike-specific TCR was mapped to the spike region that the TCR reacted to and assigned to either a CD4 or a CD8 class. Log10-transformed breadth and depth values were compared by one-way ANOVA with Sidak's multiple comparisons tests. As stored in TCRdb, this immuneACCESS dataset retains in-frame rearrangements with V and J assigned. A fraction of the clones does not appear; measured against another copy, unresolved V genes explain less than half of the discrepancy, and the remainder lacks a known reason. The V and J calls and clone size were taken over from that table, and D and trimming were inferred from the DNA. The sample has about 48,000 clones on record, approximately 86% of them singletons. The ten largest make up approximately 6.5% of the sample.

The sample's time point label is to be understood as: about 28 days (+/-7) after the second vaccine dose. AZD1222 recipients whose second dose came at about 4 weeks and those whose second dose came at about 12 weeks were combined into one group, since spike-specific TCR depth and breadth did not differ between the two schedules. The vaccinee samples were drawn from two UK trials, COV001 and COV002, one of which was a single-blind randomized controlled phase 2/3 trial testing AZD1222 (ChAdOx1 nCoV-19) in healthy adults. Trial participant PBMC samples were collected at day 0 and day 28 after the second dose for TCRbeta chain sequencing. The germline V and J ends show losses of 5 bases and 3 bases respectively, and no gene match explains 4 bases of the junction. Including the terminal cysteine and phenylalanine, the CDR3 comprises 14 residues. Kept here is only the CDR3 DNA, which spans 42 bases and is read in frame from base 1. The germline V gene yields MNHEY for CDR1 and SVGEGT for CDR2.

The data derive from a study of T cell responses to AZD1222 COVID-19 vaccine listed by TCRdb under 2021. In terms of the full investigation: A total of under 250 trial participants underwent TCR sequencing, of whom 200 to 220 had received two doses of AZD1222 and approximately 25 had received two doses of the MenACWY control vaccine. Trial participants were enrolled by age into subgroups of 18-55, 56-69 and 70-plus years, and around 150, 28 and 57 TCR-sequenced participants, respectively, were included in these subgroups. Summary of the overall study and its limitations: Because no day 14 peak-response samples were available, the repertoires could be characterized only after the peak T cell response. CD4 TCRs associated with the vaccine covered the entire spike protein, and the dominant responses were in regions 160-218 and 743-854. Reportedly, almost half of the unique spike-specific TCRs recognized epitopes lying outside the regions that are mutated in the B.1.351 and B.1.1.7 variants. A significant rise in spike-specific TCR breadth and depth was observed after two AZD1222 doses relative to day 0 and relative to MenACWY recipients. The 56-69-year group was small, and its depth increase did not reach significance, likely because of low power. Participants were mostly white British, with more females than males. The authors suggested clonal diversity may have been underestimated. Conclusions about previously exposed vaccinees are limited, since just 6 or 7 AZD1222 recipients were seropositive for SARS-CoV-2 at baseline.

The sample was peripheral blood, taken 28 days after the second AZD1222 dose. In this chain, TRBV6-2 or TRBV6-3 is recombined with TRBJ2-5, and TRBD1 matches 9 of the central bases. The clonotype was recovered from an adult who received the AZD1222 COVID-19 vaccine. The CDR3 protein: CASSRQGVEETQYF. The DNA sequence reads TGTGCCAGCAGTCGACAGGGGGTAGAAGAGACCCAGTACTTC.